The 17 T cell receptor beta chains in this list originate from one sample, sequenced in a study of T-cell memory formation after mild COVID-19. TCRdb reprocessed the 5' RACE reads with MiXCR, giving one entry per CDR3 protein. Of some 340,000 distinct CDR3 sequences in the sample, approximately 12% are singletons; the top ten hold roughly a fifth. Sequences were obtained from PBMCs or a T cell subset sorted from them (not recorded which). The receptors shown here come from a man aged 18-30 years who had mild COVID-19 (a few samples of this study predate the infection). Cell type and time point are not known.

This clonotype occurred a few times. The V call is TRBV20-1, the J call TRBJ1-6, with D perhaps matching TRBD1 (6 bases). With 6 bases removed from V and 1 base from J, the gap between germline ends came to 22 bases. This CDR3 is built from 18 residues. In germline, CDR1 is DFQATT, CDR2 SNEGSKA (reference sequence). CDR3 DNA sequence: TGCAGTGCCCCAGACAGGCGATCCGGGATGTCCTATAATTCACCCCTCCACTTT. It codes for CSAPDRRSGMSYNSPLHF.

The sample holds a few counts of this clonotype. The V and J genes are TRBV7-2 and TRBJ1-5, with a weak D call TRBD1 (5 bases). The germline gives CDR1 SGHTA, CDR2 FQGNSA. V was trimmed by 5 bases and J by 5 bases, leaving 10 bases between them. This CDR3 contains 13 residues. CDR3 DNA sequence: TGTGCCAGCAGCACTAGGGGCGATCAGCCCCAGCATTTT. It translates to CASSTRGDQPQHF.

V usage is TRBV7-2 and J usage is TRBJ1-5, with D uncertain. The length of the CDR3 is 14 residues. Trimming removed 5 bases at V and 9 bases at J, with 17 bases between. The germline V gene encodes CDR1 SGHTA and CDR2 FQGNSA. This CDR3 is CASSARAHFWPQHF. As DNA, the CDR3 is TGTGCCAGCAGCGCCCGGGCCCACTTCTGGCCCCAGCATTTT.

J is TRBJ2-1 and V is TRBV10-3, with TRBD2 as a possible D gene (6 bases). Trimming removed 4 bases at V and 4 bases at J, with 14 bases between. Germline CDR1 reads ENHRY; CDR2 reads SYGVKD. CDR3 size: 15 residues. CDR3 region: CAISGRAGAYNEQFF. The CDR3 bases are TGTGCCATCAGTGGACGAGCGGGCGCTTACAATGAGCAGTTCTTC.

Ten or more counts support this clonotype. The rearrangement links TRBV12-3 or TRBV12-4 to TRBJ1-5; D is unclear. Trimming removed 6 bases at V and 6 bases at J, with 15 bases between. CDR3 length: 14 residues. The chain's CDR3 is CASRAPEDGQPQHF. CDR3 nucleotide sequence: TGTGCCAGCAGGGCCCCTGAGGATGGTCAGCCCCAGCATTTT.

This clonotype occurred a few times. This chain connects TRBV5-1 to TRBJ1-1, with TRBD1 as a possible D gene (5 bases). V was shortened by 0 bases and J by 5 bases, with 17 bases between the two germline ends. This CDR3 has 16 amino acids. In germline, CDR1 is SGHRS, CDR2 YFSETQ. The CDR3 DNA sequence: TGCGCCAGCAGCTTGGCGGAAGGGAGGGGCGGTACTGAAGCTTTCTTT. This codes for CASSLAEGRGGTEAFF.

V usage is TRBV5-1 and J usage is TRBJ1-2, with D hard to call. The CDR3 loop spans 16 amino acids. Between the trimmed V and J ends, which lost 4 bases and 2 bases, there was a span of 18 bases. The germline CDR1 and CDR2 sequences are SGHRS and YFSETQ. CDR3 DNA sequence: TGCGCCAGCAGCCCCGTGAGTGGGGAGGCGAACTATGGCTACACCTTC. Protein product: CASSPVSGEANYGYTF. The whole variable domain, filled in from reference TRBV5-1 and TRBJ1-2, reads KAGVTQTPRYLIKTRGQQVTLSCSPISGHRSVSWYQQTPGQGLQFLFEYFSETQRNKGNFPGRFSGRQFSNSRSEMNVSTLELGDSALYLCASSPVSGEANYGYTFGSGTRLTVV.

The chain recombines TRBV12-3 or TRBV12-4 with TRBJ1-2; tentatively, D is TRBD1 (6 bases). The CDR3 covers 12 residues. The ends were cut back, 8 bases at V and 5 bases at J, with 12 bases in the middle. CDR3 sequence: CASGQGFYGYTF. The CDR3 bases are TGTGCCAGCGGGCAGGGGTTTTATGGCTACACCTTC.

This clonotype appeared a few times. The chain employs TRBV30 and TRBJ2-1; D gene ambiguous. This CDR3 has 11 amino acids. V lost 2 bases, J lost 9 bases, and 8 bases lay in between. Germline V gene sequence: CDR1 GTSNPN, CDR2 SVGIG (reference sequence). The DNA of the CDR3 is TGTGCCTGGAGTCAAAGTTTTGAGCAGTTCTTC. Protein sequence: CAWSQSFEQFF.

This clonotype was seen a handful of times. The CDR3 is CASSLGELAVTDTQYF. In nucleotides, the CDR3 is TGCGCCAGCAGCTTGGGGGAACTAGCGGTCACAGATACGCAGTATTTT. The gene calls are TRBV5-1 and TRBJ2-3; 8 bases fit TRBD2. Germline CDR1 is SGHRS and CDR2 is YFSETQ. CDR3 length equals 16 residues. V was pared by 0 bases and J by 2 bases, with 5 bases of the junction left unmatched.

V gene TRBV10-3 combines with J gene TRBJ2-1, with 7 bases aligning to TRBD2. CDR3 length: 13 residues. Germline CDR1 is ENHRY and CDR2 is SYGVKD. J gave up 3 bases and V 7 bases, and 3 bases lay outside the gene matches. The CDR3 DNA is TGTGCCATCACTGCGGGGGTCTACAATGAGCAGTTCTTC. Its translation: CAITAGVYNEQFF.

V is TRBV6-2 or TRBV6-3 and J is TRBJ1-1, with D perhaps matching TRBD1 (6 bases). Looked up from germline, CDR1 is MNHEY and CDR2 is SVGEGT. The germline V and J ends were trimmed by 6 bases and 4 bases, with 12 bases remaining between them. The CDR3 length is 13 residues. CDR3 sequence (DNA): TGTGCCAGCAGGCTGACAGGACCCACTGAAGCTTTCTTT. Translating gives CASRLTGPTEAFF.

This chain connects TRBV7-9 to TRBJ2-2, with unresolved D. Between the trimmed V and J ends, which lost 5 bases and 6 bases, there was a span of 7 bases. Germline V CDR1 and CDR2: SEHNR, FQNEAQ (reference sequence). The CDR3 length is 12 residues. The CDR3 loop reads CASSRKSGELFF. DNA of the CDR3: TGTGCCAGCAGCCGAAAATCCGGGGAGCTGTTTTTT.

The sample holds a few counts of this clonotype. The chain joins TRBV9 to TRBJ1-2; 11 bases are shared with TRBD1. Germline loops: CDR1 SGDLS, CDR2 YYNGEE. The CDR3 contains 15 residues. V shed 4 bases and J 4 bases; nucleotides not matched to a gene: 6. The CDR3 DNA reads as TGTGCCAGCAGCTTGACCGGGACAGGGGGCTATGGCTACACCTTC. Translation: CASSLTGTGGYGYTF.

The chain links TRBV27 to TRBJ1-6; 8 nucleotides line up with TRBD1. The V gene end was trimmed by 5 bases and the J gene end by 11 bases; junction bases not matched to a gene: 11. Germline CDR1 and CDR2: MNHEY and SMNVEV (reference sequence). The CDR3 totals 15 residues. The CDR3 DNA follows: TGTGCCAGCAGTCTGACAGGGGCGTCCCATCCACCCCTCCACTTT. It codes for CASSLTGASHPPLHF.

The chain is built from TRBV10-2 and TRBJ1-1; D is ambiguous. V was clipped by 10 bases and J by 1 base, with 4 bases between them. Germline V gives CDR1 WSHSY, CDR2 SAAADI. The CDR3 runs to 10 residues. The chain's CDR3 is CATRNTEAFF. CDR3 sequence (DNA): TGCGCCACCAGGAACACTGAAGCTTTCTTT.

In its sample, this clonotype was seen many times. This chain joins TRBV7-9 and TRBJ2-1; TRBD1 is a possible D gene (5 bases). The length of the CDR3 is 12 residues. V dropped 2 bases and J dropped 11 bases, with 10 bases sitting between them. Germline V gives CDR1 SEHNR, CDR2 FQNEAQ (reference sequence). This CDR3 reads CASSLMGPQQFF. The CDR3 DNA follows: TGTGCCAGCAGCTTAATGGGGCCCCAGCAGTTCTTC.